The 30 T cell receptor beta chains below were found in one sample sequenced in a study of Ad26.COV2.S vaccination and SARS-CoV-2 variants (dated by TCRdb to the early 2020s). This specimen's treatment or condition label, interpreted: about 20 received Ad26.COV2.S at low or high dose, single or two shots; about 5 received placebo; per-sample allocation not given. Repertoires of vaccine and placebo recipients were sequenced from samples taken on day 63 after the first injection. Library creation used the immunoSEQ multiplex PCR assay. TCRdb took over this immuneACCESS table, retaining in-frame rearrangements with V and J assigned. Such tables are incomplete; in checked studies, under half of the missing clones stem from an unresolved V gene, and the remainder is unexplained. In all, the sample holds approximately 340,000 clones, and about 85% of those were seen once. About 3.3% of the sample rests with the top ten.

The specimen was peripheral blood, collected in a trial of Ad26.COV2.S vaccine versus placebo. These receptors were collected from a person between 18 and 60 years old who received the Ad26.COV2.S COVID-19 vaccine or a placebo.

A note on this clone: This sample also contains other DNA sequences that code for the same CDR3. The V call is TRBV6-2 or TRBV6-3, the J call TRBJ1-1; 11 bases match TRBD1. This CDR3 is built from 19 residues. Germline lookup yields CDR1 MNHEY and CDR2 SVGEGT. J lost 1 base, V lost 1 base, and 11 bases had no gene match. CDR3 in amino acids: CASSYFFGDRGYPNTEAFF. For the CDR3, the DNA is TGTGCCAGCAGTTACTTTTTCGGGGACAGGGGGTACCCGAACACTGAAGCTTTCTTT.

This chain links TRBV5-1 with TRBJ2-1, with D tentatively TRBD2 (7 bases). There are 15 residues in the CDR3. V shed 7 bases and J shed 8 bases, with 22 bases lying between them. Germline lookup yields CDR1 SGHRS and CDR2 YFSETQ. For the CDR3, the DNA is TGCGCCAGCCACAAAGGGGGAGGGCCGGTCTATGAGCAGTTCTTC. It specifies CASHKGGGPVYEQFF.

This clone was observed a few times. The chain combines TRBV7-2 with TRBJ2-2; D is perhaps TRBD2 (6 bases). This CDR3 has 14 amino acids. Germline CDR1 and CDR2: SGHTA and FQGNSA. The CDR3 loop is CCWGEDRNTGELFF. The CDR3, as DNA: TGTTGTTGGGGGGAGGACCGGAACACCGGGGAGCTGTTTTTT.

This chain links TRBV10-3 with TRBJ2-1; possibly TRBD2 for D (6 bases). Germline V gives CDR1 ENHRY, CDR2 SYGVKD. The CDR3 runs 16 residues. Trimming left V 6 bases short and J 9 bases short, with 24 bases between. CDR3: CAISPPGFGGTGEQFF. CDR3 bases: TGTGCCATCAGCCCACCCGGCTTTGGCGGGACGGGTGAGCAGTTCTTC.

The rearrangement links TRBV2 to TRBJ2-1; 12 bases are a match to TRBD2. In germline, CDR1 is SNHLY, CDR2 FYNNEI. Trimming took 4 bases from V and 5 from J; bases not matched to a gene: 0. This CDR3 contains 14 residues. The CDR3 coding sequence is TGTGCCAGCAGTGGGACTAGCGGGAACAATGAGCAGTTCTTC. As protein: CASSGTSGNNEQFF.

J is TRBJ2-4 and V is TRBV4-1; no clear D gene. The CDR3 is 12 amino acids. The ends were cut back, 4 bases at V and 8 bases at J, with 9 bases in the middle. Per the germline V gene, CDR1 is MGHRA and CDR2 is YSYEKL. The CDR3 DNA reads as TGCGCCAGCAGCCTTAATGGGGACATTCAGTACTTC. It specifies CASSLNGDIQYF.

The chain joins TRBV24-1 to TRBJ2-1, with D possibly matching TRBD1 (5 bases). V lost 4 bases, J lost 3 bases, and 6 bases lay in between. The germline gives CDR1 KGHDR, CDR2 SFDVKD. The CDR3 is made up of 13 amino acids. CDR3 loop: CATSETGYNEQFF. CDR3 DNA: TGTGCCACCAGTGAAACAGGCTACAATGAGCAGTTCTTC.

V and J are TRBV24-1 and TRBJ2-2; no definite D call. CDR1 KGHDR and CDR2 SFDVKD come from the germline V gene. This CDR3 contains 15 residues. The V end lost 3 bases, the J end lost 4 bases, and 11 bases lay between the germline ends. In DNA, the CDR3 is TGTGCCACCAGTGATACGAACGGACGCACCGGGGAGCTGTTTTTT. This encodes CATSDTNGRTGELFF.

This clone turned up a few times. The J gene is TRBJ2-2, the V gene TRBV19; no clear D. Germline lookup yields CDR1 LNHDA and CDR2 SQIVND (reference sequence). The CDR3 is made up of 16 amino acids. The V end lost 3 bases, the J end lost 2 bases, and 13 bases lay between the germline ends. CDR3 sequence reads: CASSIDGRRNTGELFF. The CDR3, as DNA: TGTGCCAGTAGTATTGATGGACGGAGAAACACCGGGGAGCTGTTTTTT.

In this sample, this clone turned up once. The chain links TRBV5-1 to TRBJ2-3; 14 bases agree with TRBD2. CDR1 and CDR2 (germline): SGHRS, YFSETQ. The junction had 8 bases not matched to a gene; V was cut back by 4 bases and J by 4 bases. The CDR3 is 17 residues long. The CDR3 loop is CASSPRLAGGAPDTQYF. CDR3 DNA sequence: TGCGCCAGCAGCCCTCGACTAGCGGGGGGGGCCCCAGATACGCAGTATTTT.

This clone was detected ten times or more. The CDR3 loop is CASSLDGRGYEQYF. As DNA, the CDR3 is TGTGCCAGCAGCTTAGACGGGAGGGGGTACGAGCAGTACTTC. V usage is TRBV7-9 and J usage is TRBJ2-7; TRBD2 agrees at 8 bases. This CDR3 comprises 14 residues. J was trimmed by 4 bases and V by 1 base; bases with no gene match: 3. CDR1 and CDR2 from the germline V gene are SEHNR and FQNEAQ (reference sequence).

This clone was counted once. V usage is TRBV10-3 and J usage is TRBJ1-4, with TRBD1 identical over 7 bases. Germline V gives CDR1 ENHRY, CDR2 SYGVKD. V gave up 10 bases and J gave up 6 bases; unmatched junction bases: 8. This CDR3 has 13 residues. As DNA, the CDR3 is TGTGCCAGTACAGGGGAGGTCGATGAAAAACTGTTTTTT. Its protein product is CASTGEVDEKLFF.

The rearrangement links TRBV11-2 to TRBJ2-1; TRBD2 aligns across 7 bases. V was clipped by 5 bases and J by 1 base; unmatched bases: 8. The CDR3 runs to 16 residues. CDR1 and CDR2 (germline): SGHAT, FQNNGV. This chain's CDR3 is CASSLSSGDSYNEQFF. The CDR3 nucleotides read TGTGCCAGCAGCCTATCAAGCGGGGATTCCTACAATGAGCAGTTCTTC.

V gene TRBV7-2 combines with J gene TRBJ1-3, with TRBD1 matching 10 bases. The length of the CDR3 is 16 residues. Germline V gives CDR1 SGHTA, CDR2 FQGNSA. V was clipped by 3 bases and J by 3 bases; unmatched bases: 5. The CDR3 spells CASSFRDRGYGNTIYF. CDR3 sequence (DNA): TGTGCCAGCAGCTTCCGGGACAGGGGCTATGGAAACACCATATATTTT.

This clone has at least ten counts. The rearrangement links TRBV7-6 to TRBJ2-1; 8 bases line up with TRBD1. The CDR3 is 18 residues long. The J segment lost 4 bases and the V segment lost 1 base, leaving 12 bases of the junction unmatched. Germline assignment: CDR1 SGHVS and CDR2 FNYEAQ. CDR3 sequence reads: CASSLGNPRGLSYNEQFF. The CDR3 nucleotides are TGTGCCAGCAGCTTAGGGAACCCCAGGGGGCTTTCGTACAATGAGCAGTTCTTC.

This chain joins TRBV6-2 or TRBV6-3 and TRBJ2-5; the match to TRBD1 covers 9 bases. Trimming took 2 bases from V and 5 from J; bases not matched to a gene: 3. The germline V gene encodes CDR1 MNHEY and CDR2 SVGEGT. The CDR3 is 14 amino acids. In nucleotides, the CDR3 is TGTGCCAGCAGTTACAGGACAGGGGTGGAGACCCAGTACTTC. It translates to CASSYRTGVETQYF.

The CDR3 DNA follows: TGTGCCAGCAGCTTACTTCTGGGGCCGGGTGAAAAACTGTTTTTT. Translated, it gives CASSLLLGPGEKLFF. This rearrangement joins TRBV7-9 to TRBJ1-4; D possibly corresponds to TRBD1 (5 bases). The germline gives CDR1 SEHNR, CDR2 FQNEAQ (reference sequence). There are 15 residues in the CDR3. With 2 bases removed from V and 7 bases from J, the gap between germline ends came to 14 bases.

The V and J genes are TRBV24-1 and TRBJ1-4, with D hard to call. Trimming took off 3 bases at V and 7 bases at J, with 29 bases between the two ends. This CDR3 has 20 amino acids. Germline V gene lookup returns CDR1 KGHDR and CDR2 SFDVKD. CDR3 residues: CATSDNDIIATSEGGEKLFF. The CDR3 region has the DNA TGTGCCACCAGTGATAATGATATTATCGCTACCTCTGAGGGCGGTGAAAAACTGTTTTTT.

The sample holds one count of this clone. This sequence joins TRBV12-5 and TRBJ1-1, with unresolved D. Trimming took off 7 bases at V and 4 bases at J, with 13 bases between the two ends. Germline V lookup: CDR1 LGHNT, CDR2 FRNRAP. CDR3 length: 13 amino acids. CDR3 in DNA: TGTGCTAGTGTTACGGAGTTCGGCACTGAAGCTTTCTTT. It specifies CASVTEFGTEAFF.

V gene TRBV30 combines with J gene TRBJ1-2, with TRBD1 matching over 7 bases. V shed 2 bases, J shed 10 bases, and the junction held 13 bases outside the gene matches. From germline, CDR1 is GTSNPN and CDR2 SVGIG (reference sequence). The CDR3 is made up of 14 amino acids. The CDR3 loop is CAWSSDRVAGDYTF. In DNA, the CDR3 is TGTGCCTGGAGTTCTGACAGGGTAGCTGGGGACTACACCTTC. Looking up the rest from reference TRBV30 and TRBJ1-2 gives the full variable domain: SQTIHQWPATLVQPVGSPLSLECTVEGTSNPNLYWYRQAAGRGLQLLFYSVGIGQISSEVPQNLSASRPQDRQFILSSKKLLLSDSGFYLCAWSSDRVAGDYTFGSGTRLTVV.

This chain connects TRBV4-3 to TRBJ2-6; weak D call: TRBD1 (6 bases). Trimming removed 0 bases from V and 1 base from J, with 13 bases in between. The CDR3 spans 18 residues. Germline V gives CDR1 LGHNA, CDR2 YSLEER. CDR3 DNA sequence: TGCGCCAGCAGCCAAGATCAGGGGATGGGATCTGGGGCCAACGTCCTGACTTTC. Translated, it gives CASSQDQGMGSGANVLTF.

V and J are TRBV11-2 and TRBJ1-1, with 10 bases identical to TRBD1. The germline V gene encodes CDR1 SGHAT and CDR2 FQNNGV. V lost 1 base and J lost 10; bases outside the gene matches: 12. This CDR3 region has 16 residues. Written as DNA, the CDR3 is TGTGCCAGCAGCTTAGGGGGGCCGGGACAGGGGTCTGGAGCTTTCTTT. This encodes CASSLGGPGQGSGAFF. The entire variable domain, with the rest obtained from reference TRBV11-2 and TRBJ1-1, is as follows: EAGVAQSPRYKIIEKRQSVAFWCNPISGHATLYWYQQILGQGPKLLIQFQNNGVVDDSQLPKDRFSAERLKGVDSTLKIQPAKLEDSAVYLCASSLGGPGQGSGAFFGQGTRLTVV.

The chain employs TRBV24-1 and TRBJ2-3; TRBD2 matches at 10 bases. The CDR3 length is 19 residues. Looked up from germline, CDR1 is KGHDR and CDR2 is SFDVKD. The junction had 11 bases not matched to a gene; V was cut back by 3 bases and J by 0 bases. This CDR3 reads CATSDPGLAVHHSTDTQYF. The CDR3 DNA sequence: TGTGCCACCAGTGATCCCGGACTAGCGGTCCACCATAGCACAGATACGCAGTATTTT.

The rearrangement joins TRBV19 to TRBJ2-2, with D perhaps TRBD1 (5 bases). The V end lost 7 bases, the J end lost 5 bases, and 23 bases lay between the germline ends. Germline-derived CDR1 and CDR2 are LNHDA and SQIVND (reference sequence). CDR3 length equals 17 residues. CDR3 DNA: TGTGCCAGTACCCTTATCGGCGGCAGGGTGGGGACCGGGGAGCTGTTTTTT. Translating gives CASTLIGGRVGTGELFF. Using reference TRBV19 and TRBJ2-2 for the parts outside the CDR3, the full variable domain is DGGITQSPKYLFRKEGQNVTLSCEQNLNHDAMYWYRQDPGQGLRLIYYSQIVNDFQKGDIAEGYSVSREKKESFPLTVTSAQKNPTAFYLCASTLIGGRVGTGELFFGEGSRLTVL.

V usage is TRBV9 and J usage is TRBJ1-6, with D unclear. CDR1 is SGDLS and CDR2 is YYNGEE in the germline V gene. The length of the CDR3 is 14 residues. V lost 4 bases and J lost 9, with 14 bases in between. CDR3 nucleotide sequence: TGTGCCAGCAGCCCCGCATACGGAGTTTCACCCCTCCACTTT. Translation: CASSPAYGVSPLHF.

The rearrangement uses TRBV3-1 (or the pseudogene TRBV3-2) and TRBJ2-1, with D perhaps TRBD2 (5 bases). Germline V gene lookup returns CDR1 LGHDT and CDR2 YNNKEL (reference sequence). Trimming removed 3 bases from V and 7 bases from J, with 19 bases in between. The CDR3 loop spans 16 amino acids. CDR3 amino acids: CASSQETRGLENEQFF. The CDR3 DNA sequence: TGTGCCAGCAGCCAGGAAACTAGAGGCTTAGAGAATGAGCAGTTCTTC.

Only a few counts were recorded for this clone. The chain has TRBV21-1 and TRBJ1-5; the DNA was not used to check the table's D call, TRBD1. TRBV21-1 is assigned pseudogene status. The CDR3 length is 16 residues. The CDR3 loop is CASPTGDRVSNQPQHF. The CDR3 DNA follows: TGTGCCAGCCCCACCGGGGACAGGGTTAGCAATCAGCCCCAGCATTTT.

This clone was seen a single time. This rearrangement joins TRBV2 to TRBJ1-2, with 8 bases identical to TRBD1. Germline V lookup: CDR1 SNHLY, CDR2 FYNNEI. Trimming at V came to 5 bases and at J to 12 bases, leaving 5 bases not matched to a gene. CDR3 length: 11 amino acids. The CDR3 sequence is CASSMTGVNTF. The CDR3, as DNA: TGTGCCAGCAGTATGACAGGGGTAAACACCTTC.

The chain employs TRBV10-1 and TRBJ1-2, with D tentatively TRBD1 (5 bases). The CDR3 length is 17 residues. Trimming shortened V by 3 bases and J by 1 base, and 18 bases separated the two germline ends. The germline gives CDR1 WNHNN, CDR2 SYGVQD (reference sequence). The CDR3 is CASSDPANRNFNYGYTF. DNA for the CDR3: TGCGCCAGCAGTGACCCCGCGAACAGGAACTTTAACTATGGCTACACCTTC.

The chain joins TRBV3-1 (or the pseudogene TRBV3-2) to TRBJ2-1; TRBD2 matches 11 bases. This CDR3 region has 16 residues. J gave up 10 bases and V 4 bases, and 12 bases lay outside the gene matches. Germline CDR1 and CDR2: LGHDT and YNNKEL (reference sequence). CDR3 residues: CASSPGLAAPEREQFF. Written as DNA, the CDR3 is TGTGCCAGCAGCCCGGGACTAGCGGCCCCCGAGAGGGAGCAGTTCTTC.